These T cell receptor beta chains were read from a single sample in a study of regulatory T cells in long-lasting Graves disease. A single record per CDR3 protein comes from TCRdb applying MiXCR to the multiplex PCR reads. The sample records about 220,000 distinct CDR3 sequences, around a fifth being singletons. These data were also filed under a second study, of T cells in Graves' hyperthyroidism and ophthalmopathy.

This specimen was peripheral blood mononuclear cells (PBMCs), taken at new diagnosis, from a patient treated with antithyroid drugs. The receptors shown here come from a woman between 25 and 40 years old with Graves disease. Both conserved end residues are part of each CDR3. Fields, in order: J gene, D gene, clone size, V gene, CDR3 protein, CDR3 DNA. The D gene is left open where the match is weak. Part of the rows lack a size; the others show once, few, many or a class for expanded clones.

j_call: TRBJ1-4
d_call: NA
clone_size: many
v_call: TRBV2
cdr3_aa: CASSDLTLGGEKLFF
cdr3_nt: TGTGCCAGCAGCGACTTGACCCTCGGTGGTGAAAAACTGTTTTTT

j_call: TRBJ2-1
d_call: NA
clone_size: many
v_call: TRBV7-9
cdr3_aa: CASSLVVSGPEHEQFF
cdr3_nt: TGTGCCAGCAGCTTAGTGGTTAGCGGACCTGAGCATGAGCAGTTCTTC

j_call: TRBJ1-1
d_call: NA
clone_size: NA
v_call: TRBV6-1
cdr3_aa: CASRSGGRGAFF
cdr3_nt: TGTGCCAGCAGGAGTGGGGGTAGGGGAGCTTTCTTT

j_call: TRBJ2-5
d_call: NA
clone_size: many
v_call: TRBV28
cdr3_aa: CASSFKSSGQKETQYF
cdr3_nt: TGTGCCAGCAGTTTTAAGTCGAGCGGTCAGAAGGAGACCCAGTACTTC

j_call: TRBJ1-2
d_call: TRBD1
clone_size: many
v_call: TRBV28
cdr3_aa: CASNDREDYGYTF
cdr3_nt: TGTGCCAGTAATGACAGGGAAGACTATGGCTACACCTTC

j_call: TRBJ1-4
d_call: NA
clone_size: NA
v_call: TRBV2
cdr3_aa: CASSEAHFQAALNEKLFF
cdr3_nt: TGTGCCAGCAGTGAAGCGCATTTCCAGGCAGCGCTTAATGAAAAACTGTTTTTT

j_call: TRBJ2-1
d_call: TRBD2
clone_size: many
v_call: TRBV30
cdr3_aa: CAWAPGRAPYNEQFF
cdr3_nt: TGTGCCTGGGCCCCCGGGAGGGCCCCCTACAATGAGCAGTTCTTC

j_call: TRBJ1-2
d_call: NA
clone_size: few
v_call: TRBV7-9
cdr3_aa: CASSLAAGGRFHGYTF
cdr3_nt: TGTGCCAGCAGCTTAGCCGCGGGGGGGCGCTTTCATGGCTACACCTTC

j_call: TRBJ2-1
d_call: NA
clone_size: many
v_call: TRBV9
cdr3_aa: CASSVVDSDNEQFF
cdr3_nt: TGTGCCAGCAGCGTAGTCGACTCTGACAATGAGCAGTTCTTC

j_call: TRBJ2-7
d_call: NA
clone_size: few
v_call: TRBV9
cdr3_aa: CASSPAIGYEQYF
cdr3_nt: TGTGCCAGCAGCCCCGCGATAGGGTACGAGCAGTACTTC

j_call: TRBJ2-1
d_call: NA
clone_size: many
v_call: TRBV19
cdr3_aa: CASSILKVNSYNEQFF
cdr3_nt: TGTGCCAGTAGTATTCTTAAAGTGAACTCCTACAATGAGCAGTTCTTC